This T cell receptor beta chain was found in a study of blood T cell repertoires in COVID-19. At the level of the study: The origin of the acute and convalescent COVID-19 samples was the United States, Italy and Spain. The cDNA or gDNA used as material had been derived from T cells, B-cell-depleted T cells, or PBMCs.

TCRdb's copy holds only in-frame clones and misses some; the assay was immunoSEQ multiplex PCR. The top ten clones hold approximately 9.3% of a sample with around 87,000 clones, 70% to 90% of them seen once. The source material was peripheral blood. This receptor was obtained from a man in his fifties with acute or convalescent COVID-19.

The CDR3 is CATRNVGRGPSGANVLTF. CDR3 bases: TGTGCCACCAGAAACGTGGGCAGGGGACCTTCTGGGGCCAACGTCCTGACTTTC. The chain is built from TRBV15 and TRBJ2-6, with D possibly matching TRBD1 (6 bases). The length of the CDR3 is 18 residues. Per germline, CDR1 LNHNV and CDR2 YYDKDF (reference sequence). V gave up 6 bases and J gave up 1 base, with 19 bases separating them.